These 22 T cell receptor beta chains were all obtained from the same sample, sequenced in a study of cytomegalovirus exposure and HLA in healthy donors. PCR amplification relied on 60 Vbeta primers (plus 13 Jbeta primers). Sequencing was performed with immunoSEQ multiplex PCR; in TCRdb, only in-frame clones are kept and a portion is missing. This sample carries around 160,000 clones, around 68% of them seen once, and the ten largest clones take 1.1% to 1.5%. The sample taken for sequencing was PBMCs. Source of these receptors: a man aged 45 to 65 in good health and CMV-seronegative.

The V gene is TRBV4-1, the J gene TRBJ1-2; TRBD1 agrees at 8 bases. Trimming removed 3 bases from V and 1 base from J; junction bases left unmatched: 4. Germline values: CDR1 MGHRA, CDR2 YSYEKL. CDR3 length: 15 amino acids. The CDR3 DNA reads as TGCGCCAGCAGCCAGGGGACAGGCGTTAACTATGGCTACACCTTC. Translation: CASSQGTGVNYGYTF.

This clone appeared a few times. The chain combines TRBV2 with TRBJ2-3; 9 bases match TRBD2. V shed 6 bases, J shed 0 bases, and the junction held 4 bases outside the gene matches. Germline values: CDR1 SNHLY, CDR2 FYNNEI. CDR3 length: 15 amino acids. The CDR3 region has the DNA TGTGCCAGCAGGGGGACTAGCTCTAGCACAGATACGCAGTATTTT. Translated, it gives CASRGTSSSTDTQYF.

For the CDR3, the DNA is TGTGCCAGCAGTGAGGGCAGGGGTTCCGGGGAGCTGTTTTTT. Translating it yields CASSEGRGSGELFF. The chain joins TRBV2 to TRBJ2-2; tentatively, D is TRBD1 (6 bases). This CDR3 is built from 14 residues. Germline V gene sequence: CDR1 SNHLY, CDR2 FYNNEI. Trimming took off 3 bases at V and 6 bases at J, with 11 bases between the two ends. Full variable domain (remainder filled in from reference TRBV2 and TRBJ2-2): EPEVTQTPSHQVTQMGQEVILRCVPISNHLYFYWYRQILGQKVEFLVSFYNNEISEKSEIFDDQFSVERPDGSNFTLKIRSTKLEDSAMYFCASSEGRGSGELFFGEGSRLTVL.

This rearrangement joins TRBV9 to TRBJ2-7; D may be TRBD1 (6 bases). Per germline, CDR1 SGDLS and CDR2 YYNGEE. V lost 4 bases and J lost 0, with 11 bases in between. The CDR3 runs 14 residues. The CDR3 region has the DNA TGTGCCAGCAGCAACCGGGACAACTCCTACGAGCAGTACTTC. Protein: CASSNRDNSYEQYF.

This clone was detected a few times. V gene TRBV7-2 combines with J gene TRBJ1-1; 8 bases align to TRBD1. The J segment lost 4 bases and the V segment lost 6 bases, leaving 7 bases of the junction unmatched. The germline V gene has CDR1 SGHTA and CDR2 FQGNSA. The CDR3 runs to 14 residues. Written as DNA, the CDR3 is TGTGCCAGCAGTTTAAGACAGGGGAGCACTGAAGCTTTCTTT. The encoded protein is CASSLRQGSTEAFF.

This CDR3 is CASSGTGQGQETQYF. For the CDR3, the DNA is TGTGCCAGCAGTGGTACGGGACAGGGACAAGAGACCCAGTACTTC. The chain joins TRBV2 to TRBJ2-5; 9 bases are a match to TRBD1. The CDR3 runs 15 residues. CDR1 is SNHLY, CDR2 FYNNEI, per germline. V trimming: 4 bases; J trimming: 2 bases; junction bases outside the gene matches: 5. Combining the CDR3 with reference TRBV2 and TRBJ2-5 gives the whole variable domain EPEVTQTPSHQVTQMGQEVILRCVPISNHLYFYWYRQILGQKVEFLVSFYNNEISEKSEIFDDQFSVERPDGSNFTLKIRSTKLEDSAMYFCASSGTGQGQETQYFGPGTRLLVL.

The rearrangement joins TRBV9 to TRBJ1-2, with 11 nucleotides matching TRBD1. The germline gives CDR1 SGDLS, CDR2 YYNGEE. The CDR3 consists of 16 residues. Trimming at V came to 3 bases and at J to 0 bases, leaving 4 bases not matched to a gene. The CDR3 is CASSGGQGVSNYGYTF. For the CDR3, the DNA is TGTGCCAGCAGCGGGGGACAGGGGGTGTCTAACTATGGCTACACCTTC.

V gene TRBV6-5 combines with J gene TRBJ2-7; the match to TRBD1 covers 7 bases. The ends lost 7 bases at V and 0 bases at J; junction bases unmatched: 6. CDR3 length: 14 amino acids. CDR1 and CDR2 (germline): MNHEY, SVGAGI. The chain's CDR3 is CASKRTGDSYEQYF. CDR3 bases: TGTGCCAGCAAGAGGACAGGCGACTCCTACGAGCAGTACTTC.

V and J are TRBV10-1 and TRBJ2-3; 12 positions agree with TRBD1. The CDR3 spans 16 residues. The trim removed 4 bases at V and 3 bases at J, leaving 5 bases unmatched. Germline CDR1 and CDR2: WNHNN and SYGVQD (reference sequence). This chain's CDR3 is CASSASGQGATDTQYF. The CDR3 nucleotides read TGCGCCAGCAGTGCCTCGGGACAGGGGGCGACAGATACGCAGTATTTT.

This clone has a handful of counts. The chain carries TRBV2 and TRBJ2-7; the D is unclear. CDR1 and CDR2 from the germline V gene are SNHLY and FYNNEI. The CDR3 extends over 11 amino acids. V dropped 3 bases and J dropped 2 bases, with 2 bases sitting between them. The CDR3 spells CASSDTYEQYF. The CDR3 DNA follows: TGTGCCAGCAGTGACACCTACGAGCAGTACTTC.

This chain connects TRBV4-1 to TRBJ2-3; D is perhaps TRBD1 (6 bases). The germline V gene encodes CDR1 MGHRA and CDR2 YSYEKL. The ends were cut back, 2 bases at V and 5 bases at J, with 26 bases in the middle. The CDR3 consists of 19 residues. CDR3 sequence: CASSQTLLTGQLRGDTQYF. The CDR3 nucleotides read TGCGCCAGCAGCCAAACCCTACTAACCGGACAGCTTAGGGGAGATACGCAGTATTTT.

This sequence joins TRBV18 and TRBJ1-2; the D is unclear. Trimming shortened V by 1 base and J by 0 bases, and 9 bases separated the two germline ends. CDR1 is KGHSH, CDR2 LQKENI, per germline. This CDR3 contains 15 residues. CDR3 sequence: CASSPRESTNYGYTF. CDR3 nucleotides: TGTGCCAGCTCACCACGAGAGTCTACTAACTATGGCTACACCTTC.

This sequence joins TRBV5-1 and TRBJ1-3, with unresolved D. Between the trimmed V and J ends, which lost 0 bases and 0 bases, there was a span of 7 bases. The CDR3 extends over 15 amino acids. CDR1 SGHRS and CDR2 YFSETQ come from the germline V gene. CDR3 region: CASSLDASSGNTIYF. The CDR3 region has the DNA TGCGCCAGCAGCTTGGACGCTAGCTCTGGAAACACCATATATTTT.

This clone was seen only once. J is TRBJ2-7 and V is TRBV6-5, with D possibly being TRBD1 (6 bases). The CDR3 length is 15 residues. V lost 4 bases, J lost 3 bases, and 16 bases lay in between. The germline gives CDR1 MNHEY, CDR2 SVGAGI. CDR3 protein: CASSLDRTLSYEQYF. CDR3 DNA: TGTGCCAGCAGTTTGGACAGAACACTAAGCTACGAGCAGTACTTC.

The rearrangement links TRBV28 to TRBJ2-2; 11 positions match TRBD2. The CDR3 runs to 15 residues. The trim removed 7 bases at V and 6 bases at J, leaving 7 bases unmatched. Germline lookup yields CDR1 MDHEN and CDR2 SYDVKM. The CDR3: CASTVSGGAAGELFF. DNA for the CDR3: TGTGCCAGCACCGTTAGCGGGGGGGCTGCCGGGGAGCTGTTTTTT.

The V call is TRBV6-1, the J call TRBJ2-1, with D possibly TRBD1 on 5 matching bases. CDR3 length equals 12 residues. The ends were cut back, 11 bases at V and 7 bases at J, with 15 bases in the middle. Germline CDR1 reads MNHNS; CDR2 reads SASEGT. The CDR3 is CAGEGVGNEQFF. The CDR3 DNA is TGTGCCGGGGAAGGGGTGGGAAATGAGCAGTTCTTC.

The chain combines TRBV7-2 with TRBJ1-5; TRBD1 is a possible D gene (5 bases). CDR3 length: 16 amino acids. The germline V gene encodes CDR1 SGHTA and CDR2 FQGNSA. Trimming removed 5 bases from V and 6 bases from J, with 20 bases in between. The CDR3 is CASSPGTGTGSQPQHF. As DNA, the CDR3 is TGTGCCAGCAGCCCAGGGACCGGGACCGGGAGTCAGCCCCAGCATTTT.

The V and J genes are TRBV7-7 and TRBJ2-5; 7 nucleotides line up with TRBD1. J was trimmed by 5 bases and V by 1 base; bases with no gene match: 4. CDR3 length equals 14 residues. Per germline, CDR1 SSHAT and CDR2 FNYEAQ (reference sequence). For the CDR3, the DNA is TGTGCCAGCAGCTTAGAGGGGGCTTATGAGACCCAGTACTTC. It translates to CASSLEGAYETQYF.

This clone was observed a handful of times. V and J are TRBV2 and TRBJ2-3, with TRBD2 matching over 10 bases. After removal of 5 bases from V and 6 bases from J, the junction contained 5 bases not matched to a gene. Germline V lookup: CDR1 SNHLY, CDR2 FYNNEI. This CDR3 has 14 amino acids. CDR3 in DNA: TGTGCCAGCAGTAGCGGGGGGGCCTTGGATACGCAGTATTTT. It yields the protein CASSSGGALDTQYF. The full variable domain, with the rest looked up from reference TRBV2 and TRBJ2-3, is EPEVTQTPSHQVTQMGQEVILRCVPISNHLYFYWYRQILGQKVEFLVSFYNNEISEKSEIFDDQFSVERPDGSNFTLKIRSTKLEDSAMYFCASSSGGALDTQYFGPGTRLTVL.

This clone was observed a handful of times. This sequence joins TRBV29-1 and TRBJ2-1; tentative D call: TRBD1 (6 bases). This CDR3 has 14 residues. Trimming left V 7 bases short and J 6 bases short, with 19 bases between. Germline V CDR1 and CDR2: SQVTM, ANQGSEA. The CDR3 sequence: CSAKTQGHSNEQFF. The CDR3 nucleotides are TGCAGCGCCAAGACCCAGGGGCATTCCAATGAGCAGTTCTTC.

This clone appeared a single time. The J gene is TRBJ2-7, the V gene TRBV6-5, with D possibly TRBD2 on 6 matching bases. Germline-derived CDR1 and CDR2 are MNHEY and SVGAGI. The CDR3 spans 14 residues. The V and J ends lost 0 bases and 6 bases respectively, with 12 bases between them. DNA for the CDR3: TGTGCCAGCAGTTACTCGGAGGGCTCGGGCGAGCAGTACTTC. This gives the protein CASSYSEGSGEQYF.

This clone has a handful of counts. The chain joins TRBV18 to TRBJ1-6, with 8 bases aligning to TRBD1. V lost 3 bases and J lost 7; bases outside the gene matches: 8. Germline V gene sequence: CDR1 KGHSH, CDR2 LQKENI. This CDR3 has 16 residues. CDR3 sequence reads: CASSPSRAGGNSPLHF. The CDR3 DNA is TGTGCCAGCTCACCTTCCAGGGCAGGGGGCAATTCACCCCTCCACTTT.